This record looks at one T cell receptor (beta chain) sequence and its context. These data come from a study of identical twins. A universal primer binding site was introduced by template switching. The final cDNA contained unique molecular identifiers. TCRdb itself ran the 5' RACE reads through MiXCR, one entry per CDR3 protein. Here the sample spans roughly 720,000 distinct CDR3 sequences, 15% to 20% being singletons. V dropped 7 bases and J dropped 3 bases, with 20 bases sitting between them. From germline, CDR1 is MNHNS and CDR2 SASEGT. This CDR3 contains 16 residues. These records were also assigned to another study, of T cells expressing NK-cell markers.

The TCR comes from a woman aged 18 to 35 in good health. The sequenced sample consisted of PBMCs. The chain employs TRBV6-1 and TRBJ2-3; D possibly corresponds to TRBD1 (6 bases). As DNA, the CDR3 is TGTGCCAGCACCTCTCACAGGGAGAGTGGGACAGATACGCAGTATTTT. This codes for CASTSHRESGTDTQYF.